The source of this T cell receptor beta chain is a study of metastatic and nonmetastatic thyroid tumors (TCRdb year 2020). Looking at the study overall: The researchers compared repertoires between peripheral blood samples and tumor or nodule tissue samples from patients with malignant or benign thyroid disease.

Preparation of the library involved PCR. Sequencing was performed on an Illumina HiSeq 4000. High-throughput sequencing was used to profile the TCR beta-chain CDR3 region of each patient. The original pipeline was this. The researchers built a classifier to tell apart papillary thyroid cancer patients with distant metastasis, based on CDR3 differences among clinicopathological groups. Repertoire diversity was assessed with the Shannon index, and tumor-blood repertoire similarity with the Morisita-Horn index. TCRdb reanalyzed the raw reads on its own, using fastp at Q25 for trimming and MiXCR for clone calling, and kept in-frame beta chains. TCRdb, not the authors, supplied the V and J calls. Recorded for this sample are about 4,300 clones; less than 45% of them occurred a single time. The ten most abundant clones make up approximately 22% of the sample. Measured from the cysteine to the phenylalanine, the CDR3 is 14 residues long. Of the read, only the CDR3 DNA is kept; its 42 bases are in frame from base 1. According to the germline V gene, CDR1 reads SGHTA and CDR2 reads FQGNSA. V loses 5 bases, J loses 1 base, and the germline ends lie 11 bases apart.

No patient had received any treatment before thyroid surgery. Using T-cell receptor beta sequencing, the researchers looked back retrospectively at clinical samples from patients, gathered between the early 2010s and the late 2010s. Regarding this clone: Its antigen target is currently unknown. No clone much larger than this one lies a single base away; base qualities are absent.

Summary of the overall study and its limitations: In both blood and tumor samples, malignant tumors were reported to have significantly higher TCR beta diversity than benign nodules.

The sequence links TRBV7-2 to TRBJ1-1, with a weak D call of TRBD1 (5 bases match). Specimen: tumor tissue. The source of this sequence is a male donor with papillary thyroid cancer or a benign thyroid nodule (not recorded which). Some clones in this sample may be carry-over from other donors' samples. The CDR3 loop reads CASSEGVRNTEAFF. The DNA reads TGTGCCAGCAGCGAAGGGGTTCGGAACACTGAAGCTTTCTTT.